Listed below are T cell receptor beta chains from one sample, sequenced in a study of beta chain features in type 1 diabetes. Profiled with immunoSEQ multiplex PCR; TCRdb holds only in-frame clones, not every one. The sample yields 200,000 to 250,000 clones, about 71% seen once. Sequenced: naive CD4+ T cells from blood. The receptors were sampled from a man younger than 45 in good health. CDR3s include the opening cysteine and the closing phenylalanine or tryptophan. The D gene is left open where the match is weak. Clone size appears in some rows only: once, few, many, or a class for an expanded clone.

d_call: TRBD2
j_call: TRBJ2-3
v_call: TRBV7-2
clone_size: few
cdr3_aa: CASSQTSGGSRDTQYF
cdr3_nt: TGTGCCAGCAGCCAAACTAGCGGGGGCTCTCGAGATACGCAGTATTTT

d_call: .
j_call: TRBJ1-5
v_call: TRBV7-9
clone_size: .
cdr3_aa: CASSLENQPQHF
cdr3_nt: TGTGCCAGCAGCTTAGAGAATCAGCCCCAGCATTTT

d_call: .
j_call: TRBJ1-2
v_call: TRBV29-1
clone_size: .
cdr3_aa: CSVMSDGYTF
cdr3_nt: TGCAGCGTTATGTCAGACGGCTACACCTTC

d_call: .
j_call: TRBJ2-1
v_call: TRBV30
clone_size: .
cdr3_aa: CAWSVLGGGSYNEQFF
cdr3_nt: TGTGCCTGGAGTGTATTAGGCGGAGGCTCCTACAATGAGCAGTTCTTC

d_call: TRBD1
j_call: TRBJ1-3
v_call: TRBV30
clone_size: .
cdr3_aa: CAWSVRTGVGNTIYF
cdr3_nt: TGTGCCTGGAGTGTACGGACAGGGGTCGGAAACACCATATATTTT

d_call: .
j_call: TRBJ2-5
v_call: TRBV10-3
clone_size: once
cdr3_aa: CAISQIQETQYF
cdr3_nt: TGTGCCATCAGCCAAATTCAAGAGACCCAGTACTTC

d_call: .
j_call: TRBJ2-7
v_call: TRBV7-9
clone_size: once
cdr3_aa: CASSSQGSIGEQYF
cdr3_nt: TGTGCCAGCAGCTCCCAGGGGTCAATTGGAGAGCAGTACTTC

d_call: TRBD1
j_call: TRBJ2-5
v_call: TRBV6-6
clone_size: .
cdr3_aa: CASSRDRETQYF
cdr3_nt: TGTGCCAGCAGCCGGGACAGGGAGACCCAGTACTTC

d_call: .
j_call: TRBJ2-5
v_call: TRBV12-5
clone_size: .
cdr3_aa: CASGLGGGTGPETQYF
cdr3_nt: TGTGCTAGTGGTTTAGGTGGCGGAACAGGGCCAGAGACCCAGTACTTC

d_call: .
j_call: TRBJ2-2
v_call: TRBV2
clone_size: .
cdr3_aa: CASSVRGNTGELFF
cdr3_nt: TGTGCCAGCAGTGTTCGGGGTAACACCGGGGAGCTGTTTTTT

d_call: .
j_call: TRBJ2-7
v_call: TRBV2
clone_size: .
cdr3_aa: CASSQDFNYEQYF
cdr3_nt: TGTGCCAGCAGCCAGGACTTTAACTACGAGCAGTACTTC

d_call: .
j_call: TRBJ2-4
v_call: TRBV6-5
clone_size: .
cdr3_aa: CASCTGRGVNIQYF
cdr3_nt: TGTGCCAGCTGTACAGGGAGGGGGGTTAACATTCAGTACTTC

d_call: .
j_call: TRBJ2-3
v_call: TRBV29-1
clone_size: .
cdr3_aa: CSAAKGSHSTDTQYF
cdr3_nt: TGCAGCGCTGCCAAGGGATCACATAGCACAGATACGCAGTATTTT

d_call: .
j_call: TRBJ2-6
v_call: TRBV6-1
clone_size: .
cdr3_aa: CASSERGISGANVLTF
cdr3_nt: TGTGCCAGCAGTGAAAGGGGGATCTCTGGGGCCAACGTCCTGACTTTC

d_call: .
j_call: TRBJ1-5
v_call: TRBV29-1
clone_size: .
cdr3_aa: CSAGGENQPQHF
cdr3_nt: TGCAGCGCCGGTGGTGAGAACCAGCCCCAGCATTTT

d_call: TRBD1
j_call: TRBJ1-4
v_call: TRBV30
clone_size: once
cdr3_aa: CAWARDRSNEKLFF
cdr3_nt: TGTGCCTGGGCCCGGGACAGGTCAAATGAAAAACTGTTTTTT

d_call: .
j_call: TRBJ2-5
v_call: TRBV7-9
clone_size: few
cdr3_aa: CASGTGAAKWETQYF
cdr3_nt: TGTGCCAGCGGGACTGGGGCAGCAAAGTGGGAGACCCAGTACTTC

d_call: TRBD1
j_call: TRBJ1-1
v_call: TRBV10-3
clone_size: .
cdr3_aa: CAIRPSTGAYTEAFF
cdr3_nt: TGTGCCATCAGGCCCTCGACAGGGGCATACACTGAAGCTTTCTTT

d_call: .
j_call: TRBJ2-2
v_call: TRBV9
clone_size: .
cdr3_aa: CASSVARELNTGELFF
cdr3_nt: TGTGCCAGCAGCGTAGCGCGAGAACTGAACACCGGGGAGCTGTTTTTT

d_call: .
j_call: TRBJ2-7
v_call: TRBV2
clone_size: .
cdr3_aa: CASEDTSYEQYF
cdr3_nt: TGTGCCAGCGAAGACACTTCCTACGAGCAGTACTTC

d_call: .
j_call: TRBJ2-1
v_call: TRBV30
clone_size: .
cdr3_aa: CAWRLDSYNEQFF
cdr3_nt: TGTGCCTGGAGGTTGGACTCCTACAATGAGCAGTTCTTC

d_call: TRBD1
j_call: TRBJ2-4
v_call: TRBV4-2
clone_size: .
cdr3_aa: CASSQDRTGVWQYF
cdr3_nt: TGTGCCAGCAGCCAAGATAGGACAGGGGTTTGGCAGTACTTC

d_call: .
j_call: TRBJ2-3
v_call: TRBV7-2
clone_size: .
cdr3_aa: CASSLGGLSTDTQYF
cdr3_nt: TGTGCCAGCAGCTTAGGCGGACTGAGCACAGATACGCAGTATTTT

d_call: TRBD1
j_call: TRBJ2-3
v_call: TRBV5-1
clone_size: .
cdr3_aa: CASSPTGASTDTQYF
cdr3_nt: TGCGCCAGCAGCCCCACAGGGGCTAGCACAGATACGCAGTATTTT

d_call: TRBD1
j_call: TRBJ1-1
v_call: TRBV7-8
clone_size: few
cdr3_aa: CASSPQGADTEAFF
cdr3_nt: TGTGCCAGCAGCCCGCAGGGGGCCGACACTGAAGCTTTCTTT

d_call: TRBD1
j_call: TRBJ2-2
v_call: TRBV29-1
clone_size: .
cdr3_aa: CSVGQGATGELFF
cdr3_nt: TGCAGCGTTGGACAGGGTGCCACCGGGGAGCTGTTTTTT

d_call: .
j_call: TRBJ1-4
v_call: TRBV30
clone_size: .
cdr3_aa: CACLRGRVYEKLFF
cdr3_nt: TGTGCCTGCCTACGGGGAAGGGTTTATGAAAAACTGTTTTTT

d_call: .
j_call: TRBJ2-1
v_call: TRBV30
clone_size: .
cdr3_aa: CAWSRGLADNEQFF
cdr3_nt: TGTGCCTGGAGTAGGGGGTTGGCAGACAATGAGCAGTTCTTC

d_call: TRBD2
j_call: TRBJ2-3
v_call: TRBV7-2
clone_size: few
cdr3_aa: CASSLLAALNTDTQYF
cdr3_nt: TGTGCCAGCAGCTTGCTAGCGGCCCTAAACACAGATACGCAGTATTTT

d_call: TRBD1
j_call: TRBJ2-5
v_call: TRBV14
clone_size: .
cdr3_aa: CASSWNRGTETQYF
cdr3_nt: TGTGCCAGCAGCTGGAACAGGGGAACAGAGACCCAGTACTTC

d_call: .
j_call: TRBJ1-5
v_call: TRBV30
clone_size: .
cdr3_aa: CAWSVPGGRNQPQHF
cdr3_nt: TGTGCCTGGAGTGTACCCGGGGGACGCAATCAGCCCCAGCATTTT

d_call: TRBD2
j_call: TRBJ2-1
v_call: TRBV13
clone_size: .
cdr3_aa: CASSKTGTSGYNEQFF
cdr3_nt: TGTGCCAGCAGCAAGACCGGGACTAGCGGGTATAATGAGCAGTTCTTC

d_call: .
j_call: TRBJ1-5
v_call: TRBV18
clone_size: .
cdr3_aa: CASSRAGNQPQHF
cdr3_nt: TGTGCCAGCTCACGGGCAGGCAATCAGCCCCAGCATTTT

d_call: .
j_call: TRBJ2-3
v_call: TRBV10-3
clone_size: .
cdr3_aa: CAAAGSTDTQYF
cdr3_nt: TGTGCAGCGGCAGGTAGCACAGATACGCAGTATTTT

d_call: .
j_call: TRBJ2-4
v_call: TRBV11-2
clone_size: .
cdr3_aa: CASSRAVAKNIQYF
cdr3_nt: TGTGCCAGCAGCCGGGCGGTAGCCAAAAACATTCAGTACTTC

d_call: .
j_call: TRBJ2-4
v_call: TRBV25-1
clone_size: few
cdr3_aa: CASSDGQGLPHRYF
cdr3_nt: TGTGCCAGCAGTGACGGGCAGGGTCTTCCCCATCGGTACTTC

d_call: TRBD1
j_call: TRBJ2-2
v_call: TRBV18
clone_size: .
cdr3_aa: CASSAMTGDTGELFF
cdr3_nt: TGTGCCAGCTCAGCCATGACAGGGGACACCGGGGAGCTGTTTTTT

d_call: .
j_call: TRBJ2-3
v_call: TRBV10-3
clone_size: few
cdr3_aa: CAMGLTSTDTQYF
cdr3_nt: TGTGCCATGGGACTTACAAGCACAGATACGCAGTATTTT

d_call: TRBD2
j_call: TRBJ2-2
v_call: TRBV28
clone_size: few
cdr3_aa: CASTVGLADPANTGELFF
cdr3_nt: TGTGCCAGCACCGTGGGACTAGCGGACCCCGCGAACACCGGGGAGCTGTTTTTT

d_call: .
j_call: TRBJ1-4
v_call: TRBV4-2
clone_size: .
cdr3_aa: CASSQDVAGTNEKLFF
cdr3_nt: TGTGCCAGCAGCCAAGATGTCGCCGGAACTAATGAAAAACTGTTTTTT

d_call: TRBD2
j_call: TRBJ2-5
v_call: TRBV9
clone_size: .
cdr3_aa: CASSVRGLAGQETQYF
cdr3_nt: TGTGCCAGCAGCGTCAGGGGACTAGCGGGCCAAGAGACCCAGTACTTC

d_call: TRBD2
j_call: TRBJ2-1
v_call: TRBV9
clone_size: few
cdr3_aa: CASSLGLAEYNEQFF
cdr3_nt: TGTGCCAGCAGCCTGGGACTAGCGGAGTACAATGAGCAGTTCTTC

d_call: .
j_call: TRBJ1-1
v_call: TRBV29-1
clone_size: few
cdr3_aa: CSVEEIEAFF
cdr3_nt: TGCAGCGTTGAAGAAATTGAAGCTTTCTTT

d_call: .
j_call: TRBJ2-1
v_call: TRBV7-2
clone_size: .
cdr3_aa: CASSLGAYNEQFF
cdr3_nt: TGTGCCAGCAGCTTAGGGGCCTACAATGAGCAGTTCTTC

d_call: TRBD1
j_call: TRBJ2-1
v_call: TRBV27
clone_size: .
cdr3_aa: CASSARDRGGLGQFF
cdr3_nt: TGTGCCAGCAGTGCCCGGGACAGGGGTGGGCTGGGGCAGTTCTTC

d_call: TRBD1
j_call: TRBJ2-4
v_call: TRBV30
clone_size: .
cdr3_aa: CAWSPVKGAGNIQYF
cdr3_nt: TGTGCCTGGAGCCCCGTGAAGGGGGCTGGAAACATTCAGTACTTC

d_call: .
j_call: TRBJ2-7
v_call: TRBV29-1
clone_size: .
cdr3_aa: CSVEASSYEQYF
cdr3_nt: TGCAGCGTTGAAGCAAGCTCCTACGAGCAGTACTTC

d_call: .
j_call: TRBJ1-5
v_call: TRBV30
clone_size: .
cdr3_aa: CASGEGNGNQPQHF
cdr3_nt: TGTGCCTCGGGAGAGGGGAATGGCAATCAGCCCCAGCATTTT

d_call: .
j_call: TRBJ2-1
v_call: TRBV13
clone_size: .
cdr3_aa: CASSNTRDGNEQFF
cdr3_nt: TGTGCCAGCAGCAATACTCGGGATGGCAATGAGCAGTTCTTC

d_call: TRBD2
j_call: TRBJ2-3
v_call: TRBV30
clone_size: .
cdr3_aa: CAWSGMAGDADTQYF
cdr3_nt: TGTGCCTGGAGTGGAATGGCGGGAGATGCAGATACGCAGTATTTT

d_call: .
j_call: TRBJ2-7
v_call: TRBV4-3
clone_size: .
cdr3_aa: CASSRSRNYEQYF
cdr3_nt: TGCGCCAGCAGCCGTAGCCGGAACTACGAGCAGTACTTC

d_call: TRBD2
j_call: TRBJ2-5
v_call: TRBV7-2
clone_size: .
cdr3_aa: CASSRSGGPQETQYF
cdr3_nt: TGTGCCAGCAGCCGCAGCGGGGGCCCGCAAGAGACCCAGTACTTC

d_call: TRBD2
j_call: TRBJ2-4
v_call: TRBV5-1
clone_size: .
cdr3_aa: CASSLGLAGGENIQYF
cdr3_nt: TGCGCCAGCAGCTTAGGGCTAGCGGGAGGGGAAAACATTCAGTACTTC

d_call: .
j_call: TRBJ2-1
v_call: TRBV29-1
clone_size: few
cdr3_aa: CSVRGALYNEQFF
cdr3_nt: TGCAGCGTTCGGGGGGCGTTGTACAATGAGCAGTTCTTC

d_call: .
j_call: TRBJ2-3
v_call: TRBV29-1
clone_size: few
cdr3_aa: CSVGTDTQYF
cdr3_nt: TGCAGCGTTGGGACAGATACGCAGTATTTT

d_call: .
j_call: TRBJ2-7
v_call: TRBV30
clone_size: .
cdr3_aa: CAWSLLLLTDSSYEQYF
cdr3_nt: TGTGCCTGGAGTTTACTTCTACTGACCGATAGCTCCTACGAGCAGTACTTC

d_call: .
j_call: TRBJ1-2
v_call: TRBV30
clone_size: .
cdr3_aa: CAWSIRGNYGYTF
cdr3_nt: TGTGCCTGGAGTATCAGGGGTAACTATGGCTACACCTTC